This TCR beta chain was captured in a study of cytotoxic CD8 clonotypes in ibrutinib-treated CLL. Whole-study context: Partial responses numbered roughly 25 and complete responses 2; after a median about 6 years, roughly 15 stayed remitted and about twelve progressed.

Assay: immunoSEQ multiplex PCR; the TCRdb copy retains only in-frame clones and omits some. The repertoire holds approximately 130,000 clones, with approximately 81% as singletons. Germline V CDR1 and CDR2: SGHRS, YFSETQ. The CDR3 sequence is 15 residues long. The junction had 5 bases not matched to a gene; V was cut back by 5 bases and J by 4 bases. Sample: PBMCs, taken after 24 months of ibrutinib treatment. V and J are TRBV5-1 and TRBJ2-7, with 14 bases identical to TRBD2. The clonotype comes from a human donor with chronic lymphocytic leukemia. In nucleotides, the CDR3 is TGCGCCAGCAGTTCCGGGACTAGCGGGGGTTACGAGCAGTACTTC. Amino acid sequence: CASSSGTSGGYEQYF.